This note documents a single TCR beta chain sequence. The antigen it recognizes is unknown. Within one base of it there is no much larger clone, and no base qualities were kept. TCRbeta CDR3 regions were amplified from genomic DNA by means of the immunoSEQ Assay, a bias-controlled multiplex PCR. Concerning the study's data processing: The number of nucleated cells in each sample was estimated by amplification of reference gene primers within the assay. To quantify the absolute abundance of each unique TCRbeta CDR3 rearrangement, sequence reads were collapsed and filtered. For each sample, productive Simpson clonality was calculated by taking the square root of Simpson's diversity index across productive rearrangements. Imported from immuneACCESS, the table was reduced by TCRdb to in-frame sequences with V and J called. These copies leave out some clones; in studies compared against another copy, an unresolved V gene accounts for under half, and the cause of the remainder is not known. V and J calls and clone size follow that table, whereas D and trimming were derived from the DNA. In all, the sample holds about 140,000 clones, and about 80% of those were seen once. The ten largest clones add up to 16% of the sample.

Collaborating institutions collected whole blood in K2EDTA tubes following their own protocols. Collaborator samples were shipped for TCRbeta analysis as frozen whole blood, isolated PBMCs, or DNA extracted from either sample type. This sample was taken from a study of blood T cell repertoires in COVID-19 (dated by TCRdb to the early 2020s). Study-wide context: Samples covering the acute and convalescent phases of COVID-19 were provided by collaborators in the United States, Italy and Spain. The prospective study material was composed of cDNA or gDNA derived from T cells, B-cell-depleted T cells, or PBMCs. Deeply sampled blood TCRbeta repertoires from subjects exposed to, actively infected with, or recovered from COVID-19 were included in the dataset. The repertoires were released in a freely available public database intended as a resource for research on the immune response to SARS-CoV-2. Samples came from the ongoing ImmuneRACE study (first 160 participants) plus 1,254 subjects from 6 global collaborators. Nearly every sample came with metadata listing a de-identified subject ID, COVID-19 status, age in years and sex. Where HLA class I and class II types were available, the types were taken from metadata supplied by the sample provider, not from assay-based typing.

Overall study results and their limits: How much clinical and demographic metadata was included differed by source and by participant, and the metadata was provided uncurated.

The CDR3 starts with the cysteine, ends with the phenylalanine, and has 15 residues. Only the CDR3 portion is preserved as DNA: 45 bases, with reading frame beginning at the first base. The germline V gene (reference sequence) supplies CDR1 LGHDT and CDR2 YNNKEL. Between the V and J ends, shortened by 4 bases and 7 bases respectively, the junction contains 17 bases. The clonotype was recovered from a man aged 45-65 years with acute or convalescent COVID-19. Rearrangement joined TRBV3-1 (or the pseudogene TRBV3-2) to TRBJ1-5; tentative D gene TRBD1, with 5 bases matching. The sequencing sample was made of peripheral blood. At the DNA level, the sequence is TGTGCCAGCAGCCCGAGCGGGGGGACGAGCCAGCCCCAGCATTTT. The encoded protein is CASSPSGGTSQPQHF.